This TCR beta chain was captured in a study of T-cell memory formation after mild COVID-19 (dated by TCRdb to the early 2020s). For context, the study as a whole: Most TCR sequence clusters were specific to one of the two donors. T-cell clones expanding and contracting after mild COVID-19 in a couple of donors were tracked by longitudinal TCRalpha and TCRbeta repertoire sequencing. The cohort comprised two young, previously healthy adult volunteers, one female and one male.

Sequencing used an Illumina NovaSeq 6000. Using 5'RACE with constant-segment primers, TCRalpha and TCRbeta cDNA libraries were constructed, with sample barcodes and unique molecular identifiers added in the process. RNA was extracted from every sample with Trizol reagent. Library amplification was performed in two PCR steps, and a second sample barcode and Illumina TruSeq adapters were introduced in the second step. Sequencing of libraries was performed on an Illumina NovaSeq with 2 x 150 bp paired-end reads. Per the authors' processing: Reads were demultiplexed and collapsed into UMI-guided consensus sequences with migec v1.2.7. Using mixcr v2.1.11, UMI consensuses were aligned to TRA and TRB V and J templates and then assembled into clonotypes. A clonotype was counted as expanded or contracted only when both edgeR and NoisET called the clonotype significant, with the noise models trained on biological replicates. For edgeR calls, the cutoffs were a false discovery rate-adjusted p below 0.01 and a log2 fold-change threshold of 1. PCA with hierarchical clustering of max-normalized trajectories of the 1000 most abundant clonotypes was used as exploratory dynamics analysis. Separately sequenced CD4+ and CD8+ repertoires were used to assign the CD4 or CD8 phenotype of responding clones. The public sequencing data were trimmed at Q25 with fastp and processed into clonotypes with MiXCR by TCRdb, which kept only in-frame beta chains. Duplicate CDR3 protein sequences are folded into a single record with the most common DNA and genes. For this entry, the V and J calls and clone size follow TCRdb and not the study's own pipeline. This sample lists 350,000 to 500,000 distinct CDR3 sequences; more than 15% were detected once. Under 25% of the sample lies in the top ten.

What the research found in general, with its limitations: Clones contracting from day 15 to 85 had balanced CD4/CD8 phenotypes, while a second wave expanding from day 15 to 37 was biased towards CD4+. Contracting CD4+ clones were located mainly in the CM and EM memory subsets, whereas CD8+ clones were found to be enriched in EMRA. SARS-CoV-2 specificity was not confirmed for the second-wave clones peaking on day 37. The study covered only a couple of mild cases, and larger cohorts including severe cases with pre-infection samples were considered necessary. Some responding clones were found in pre-infection memory, which suggests that pre-existing cross-reactive memory T cells took part in the SARS-CoV-2 response.

The germline ends are 10 bases apart after V is trimmed by 5 bases and J by 6 bases. Including the terminal cysteine and phenylalanine, the CDR3 comprises 13 residues. The only DNA kept is the CDR3, 39 bases in frame from the first base. Based on the germline V gene, the CDR1 and CDR2 sequences are SGHTA and FQGNSA. This clonotype was recorded at least ten times. Its antigen has not been determined. The record has no base qualities; no much larger clone is one base away. Ficoll-Paque density gradient centrifugation was used to isolate PBMCs. The chain is assembled from TRBV7-2 and TRBJ2-2, with an unclear D gene assignment. This receptor was identified in a man aged 18 to 30 who had mild COVID-19 (a few samples of this study predate the infection). The sample titles of this study are shuffled in the database, so cell type and time point are left out; the donor was told from shared clones. The material sequenced was PBMCs or a T cell subset sorted from them (not recorded which). The DNA reads as follows: TGTGCCAGCAGCCCCATCGGCGCCGGGGAGCTGTTTTTT. Translated, this gives CASSPIGAGELFF.